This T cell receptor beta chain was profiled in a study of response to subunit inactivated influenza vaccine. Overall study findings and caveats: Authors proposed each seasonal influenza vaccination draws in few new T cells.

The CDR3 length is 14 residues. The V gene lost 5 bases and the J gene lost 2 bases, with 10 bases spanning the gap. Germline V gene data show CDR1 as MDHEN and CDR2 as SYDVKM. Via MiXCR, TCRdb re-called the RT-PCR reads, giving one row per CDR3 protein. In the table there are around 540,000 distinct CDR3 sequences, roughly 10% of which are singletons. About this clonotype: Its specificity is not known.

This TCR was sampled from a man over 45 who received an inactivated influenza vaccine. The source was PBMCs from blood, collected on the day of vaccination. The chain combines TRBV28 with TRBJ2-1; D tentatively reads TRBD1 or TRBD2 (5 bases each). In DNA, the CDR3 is TGTGCCAGCAGTCCCGGGACGACCTACAATGAGCAGTTCTTC. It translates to CASSPGTTYNEQFF.